The next 22 T cell receptor beta chains were all read from a single sample in a study of breast tumors, draining lymph nodes, adjacent tissues. TCRdb re-derived calls from the multiplex PCR reads in MiXCR, one entry per CDR3 protein. The sample records about 15,000 distinct CDR3 sequences, roughly 50% being singletons. The sample comprised tumor-adjacent breast tissue. The receptors derive from a female donor with breast cancer. Some clones in this sample may be carry-over from other donors' samples.

This clonotype ranks as medium-sized. The chain's CDR3 is CSVSRTGVSDTQYF. The CDR3, as DNA: TGCAGCGTTTCTAGGACAGGGGTCTCAGATACGCAGTATTTT. The V gene is TRBV29-1, the J gene TRBJ2-3; 9 positions match TRBD1. J lost 4 bases, V lost 5 bases, and 7 bases had no gene match. This CDR3 is 14 amino acids long. Germline values: CDR1 SQVTM, CDR2 ANQGSEA.

The chain uses TRBV7-2 and TRBJ1-5; D is ambiguous. Between the trimmed V and J ends, which lost 5 bases and 8 bases, there was a span of 19 bases. Germline V gene sequence: CDR1 SGHTA, CDR2 FQGNSA. The CDR3 totals 15 residues. The CDR3 protein is CASSQYGTVGEPQHF. The CDR3 DNA reads as TGTGCCAGCAGCCAATACGGCACGGTTGGTGAGCCCCAGCATTTT.

The genes are TRBV20-1 and TRBJ1-4, with a possible D match to TRBD1 (6 bases). The CDR3 has 14 residues. Per the germline V gene, CDR1 is DFQATT and CDR2 is SNEGSKA (reference sequence). V lost 1 base and J 0 bases, leaving 6 bases between the germline ends. CDR3 sequence: CSARGTATNEKLFF. DNA of the CDR3: TGCAGTGCTAGAGGGACAGCAACTAATGAAAAACTGTTTTTT.

This clonotype has just one count. This chain links TRBV9 with TRBJ2-1; 8 bases are shared with TRBD2. The CDR3 is made up of 13 amino acids. CDR1 SGDLS and CDR2 YYNGEE come from the germline V gene. V lost 2 bases to trimming and J lost 9 bases; unmatched junction nucleotides: 4. The CDR3 here is CASSVTSVSEQFF. CDR3 coding DNA: TGTGCCAGCAGCGTGACTAGCGTCAGTGAGCAGTTCTTC. The whole variable domain, filled in from reference TRBV9 and TRBJ2-1, reads DSGVTQTPKHLITATGQRVTLRCSPRSGDLSVYWYQQSLDQGLQFLIQYYNGEERAKGNILERFSAQQFPDLHSELNLSSLELGDSALYFCASSVTSVSEQFFGPGTRLTVL.

This clonotype was detected only once. Its ends do not fully match the called genes, so a read error is possible. CDR3 sequence (DNA): TGTGCCAGCAGATCTGGCAGGGCCTCCTACGAGCAGTGCTTC. Translated, it gives CASRSGRASYEQCF. The chain links TRBV6-1 to TRBJ2-7, with D possibly being TRBD1 (5 bases). There are 14 residues in the CDR3. CDR1 MNHNS and CDR2 SASEGT come from the germline V gene.

By sample share, this clonotype is medium-sized. The chain carries TRBV12-3 or TRBV12-4 and TRBJ2-7, with 7 bases aligning to TRBD1. The CDR3 totals 13 residues. J was trimmed by 4 bases and V by 5 bases; bases with no gene match: 5. The CDR3 region has the DNA TGTGCCAGCAGTCCGACAGGGCGGTACGAGCAGTACTTC. As protein: CASSPTGRYEQYF.

By frequency in the sample, this clonotype is medium-sized. This chain connects TRBV7-8 to TRBJ2-2; possibly TRBD1 for D (7 bases). This CDR3 has 13 residues. In germline, CDR1 is SGHVS, CDR2 FQNEAQ. V lost 4 bases to trimming and J lost 9 bases, with 12 bases between them. The CDR3 nucleotides read TGTGCCAGCAGCTCACAGGGGAGGAGGGAGCTGTTTTTT. It codes for CASSSQGRRELFF.

This clonotype showed up many times. The V and J genes are TRBV5-6 and TRBJ1-2; no clear D. V was cut by 1 base and J by 2 bases, with 6 bases left in between. Germline lookup yields CDR1 SGHDT and CDR2 YYEEEE. The CDR3 spans 13 residues. The CDR3 sequence: CASSLSGNYGYTF. In nucleotides, the CDR3 is TGTGCCAGCAGCTTGTCCGGAAACTATGGCTACACCTTC. Full variable domain (outside the CDR3, taken from reference TRBV5-6 and TRBJ1-2): DAGVTQSPTHLIKTRGQQVTLRCSPKSGHDTVSWYQQALGQGPQFIFQYYEEEERQRGNFPDRFSGHQFPNYSSELNVNALLLGDSALYLCASSLSGNYGYTFGSGTRLTVV.

This clonotype was seen repeatedly, ten times or more. The chain has TRBV6-5 and TRBJ2-7, with 10 bases matching TRBD2. The CDR3 consists of 14 residues. Germline CDR1 reads MNHEY; CDR2 reads SVGAGI. Losses at the gene ends were 7 bases for V and 6 bases for J; bases not matched to a gene: 9. The DNA for the CDR3 is TGTGCCAGCACTCACCGGGCTAGCGGGAGCGAGCAGTACTTC. Amino acids: CASTHRASGSEQYF.

This clonotype has a count of ten or more. The chain links TRBV9 to TRBJ2-3; D unresolved. This CDR3 spans 14 amino acids. V was trimmed by 4 bases and J by 8 bases, leaving 17 bases between them. The germline V gene has CDR1 SGDLS and CDR2 YYNGEE. This chain's CDR3 is CASSPWGSSGTQYF. CDR3 coding DNA: TGTGCCAGCAGCCCCTGGGGTAGCTCAGGTACGCAGTATTTT.

In this sample, this clonotype is medium-sized. The chain links TRBV4-3 to TRBJ2-6; 9 bases map to TRBD1. Germline CDR1 LGHNA, CDR2 YSLEER. This CDR3 contains 18 residues. V trimming: 0 bases; J trimming: 2 bases; junction bases outside the gene matches: 5. The CDR3 is CASSQDPNRGPGANVLTF. The CDR3 nucleotides read TGCGCCAGCAGCCAAGATCCAAACAGGGGGCCTGGGGCCAACGTCCTGACTTTC.

Many counts were recorded for this clonotype. The chain links TRBV6-1 to TRBJ2-5, with D maybe TRBD1 (6 bases). There are 14 residues in the CDR3. Germline V gene sequence: CDR1 MNHNS, CDR2 SASEGT. Trimming removed 7 bases at V and 4 bases at J, with 16 bases between. The CDR3 protein is CASTPQGTRETQYF. CDR3 nucleotide sequence: TGTGCCAGCACGCCACAGGGAACCAGAGAGACCCAGTACTTC.

This sequence joins TRBV15 and TRBJ2-1; 8 bases match TRBD2. With V trimmed by 3 bases and J by 6 bases, 13 bases remained unmatched. Germline lookup yields CDR1 LNHNV and CDR2 YYDKDF (reference sequence). The CDR3 sequence is 17 residues long. In nucleotides, the CDR3 is TGTGCCACCAGCAGTGGGACCGGTAAGCGGGAGTTCAATGAGCAGTTCTTC. Its protein product is CATSSGTGKREFNEQFF.

This clonotype is deemed large. The chain joins TRBV20-1 to TRBJ1-2, with a tentative D call TRBD1 (6 bases). CDR1 and CDR2 from the germline V gene are DFQATT and SNEGSKA (reference sequence). Between the trimmed V and J ends, which lost 5 bases and 2 bases, there was a span of 15 bases. The CDR3 spans 14 residues. CDR3 nucleotide sequence: TGCAGTGCTCCGGACAGTTTCCTCAACTATGGCTACACCTTC. It codes for CSAPDSFLNYGYTF.

This clonotype qualifies as medium-sized. This chain connects TRBV28 to TRBJ2-7; 7 bases match TRBD1. This CDR3 is 12 amino acids long. The germline gives CDR1 MDHEN, CDR2 SYDVKM. As DNA, the CDR3 is TGTGCTTCTTCGACAGGGCCCTACGAGCAGTACTTC. It is translated as CASSTGPYEQYF. The variable domain in full, completed from reference TRBV28 and TRBJ2-7, reads DVKVTQSSRYLVKRTGEKVFLECVQDMDHENMFWYRQDPGLGLRLIYFSYDVKMKEKGDIPEGYSVSREKKERFSLILESASTNQTSMYLCASSTGPYEQYFGPGTRLTVT.

The CDR3 region is CASSEWTVRNTIYF. The CDR3 DNA follows: TGTGCCAGCAGTGAGTGGACAGTCCGGAACACCATATATTTT. The chain is built from TRBV6-1 and TRBJ1-3; tentative D call: TRBD1 (6 bases). The CDR3 contains 14 residues. V was trimmed by 3 bases and J by 7 bases, leaving 13 bases between them. Germline assignment: CDR1 MNHNS and CDR2 SASEGT.

This chain uses TRBV5-1 with TRBJ2-3, with 9 bases matching TRBD2. V was pared by 0 bases and J by 4 bases, with 6 bases of the junction left unmatched. The CDR3 contains 16 residues. Germline V gene data show CDR1 as SGHRS and CDR2 as YFSETQ. The CDR3 nucleotides read TGCGCCAGCAGCTTGGGACTAGCGGAACTGGCAGATACGCAGTATTTT. It codes for CASSLGLAELADTQYF.

At least ten counts were recorded for this clonotype. The chain joins TRBV5-6 to TRBJ1-3; no clear D. The CDR3 sequence is 15 residues long. Germline values: CDR1 SGHDT, CDR2 YYEEEE. V gave up 0 bases and J gave up 2 bases, with 9 bases separating them. CDR3 sequence reads: CASSLAVAAGNTIYF. In DNA form, the CDR3 reads TGTGCCAGCAGCTTGGCCGTTGCAGCTGGAAACACCATATATTTT.

V and J are TRBV24-1 and TRBJ2-5; D gene uncertain. CDR1 is KGHDR and CDR2 is SFDVKD in the germline V gene. Deletions cut 4 bases from V and 7 bases from J, with 9 bases between. The CDR3 has 12 amino acids. CDR3 amino acids: CATSDPVGTQYF. The CDR3 DNA sequence: TGTGCCACCAGTGACCCGGTAGGGACCCAGTACTTC.

The rearrangement joins TRBV28 to TRBJ2-7; D may be TRBD2 (6 bases). The CDR3 covers 13 residues. Germline V CDR1 and CDR2: MDHEN, SYDVKM. With 5 bases removed from V and 12 bases from J, the gap between germline ends came to 20 bases. CDR3 region: CASSPLGGIEWYF. The CDR3 coding sequence is TGTGCCAGCAGTCCCCTGGGGGGAATCGAGTGGTACTTC.

In this sample, this clonotype turned up a few times. One end of the junction is discordant with germline, which a read error may explain. This sequence joins TRBV7-9 and TRBJ1-2, with D perhaps matching TRBD1 (5 bases). In germline, CDR1 is SEHNR, CDR2 FQNEAQ (reference sequence). The CDR3 has 15 residues. CDR3 region: CASSLFWAGNYGYPF. CDR3 coding DNA: TGTGCCAGCAGCTTATTTTGGGCAGGGAACTATGGCTACCCCTTC.

In this sample, this clonotype turned up a few times. This chain joins TRBV20-1 and TRBJ2-1; 9 nucleotides align to TRBD2. V shed 1 base, J shed 5 bases, and the junction held 9 bases outside the gene matches. Per germline, CDR1 DFQATT and CDR2 SNEGSKA (reference sequence). There are 16 residues in the CDR3. The CDR3 DNA reads as TGCAGTGCTAGAGGTAGGGCTAGCGGGACCCACAATGAGCAGTTCTTC. Translating gives CSARGRASGTHNEQFF.